This TCR beta chain was sequenced during a study of T cells expressing NK-cell markers. The CDR3 spans 12 residues. Germline values: CDR1 SGHKS, CDR2 YYEKEE (reference sequence). Reanalyzing the 5' RACE reads, TCRdb keeps one entry per CDR3 protein, without DNA. This table lists about 390,000 distinct CDR3 sequences. Study-wide results and limits: Dominant NKG2C+ clonotype frequencies of about 1.0-7.0% of CD8+ T cells were measured in about six donors.

About this clonotype: What it recognizes is unknown.

This receptor was taken from a woman aged 45-60 years in good health. This rearrangement joins TRBV5-5 to TRBJ2-7; the TCRdb call, TRBD2, lacks DNA for checking. Sequencing used blood T cells: a sorted CD56 or NKG2C T cell subset, CD4+ or CD8+ T cells, or bulk PBMC T cells (not recorded which). The CDR3 sequence is CASLRTGDEQYF.